What follows is one T cell receptor (beta chain) and its context. The count of this clone is one. Its specific antigen is unknown. There are no base qualities to consult, and no much larger clone falls within one base. V sheds 3 bases and J sheds 6 bases, leaving 12 bases between their ends. Per the germline V gene, SGHDT is the CDR1 and YYEEEE is the CDR2. The CDR3 contains 13 residues, cysteine and phenylalanine counted. Just CDR3 DNA is preserved here, 39 bases in frame from base 1. The data derive from a study of cytomegalovirus exposure and HLA in healthy donors (dated by TCRdb to about 2017). In terms of the full investigation: According to an earlier analysis of a few hundred of the donors, 150 million to 200 million T cells yielded over 90 million unique TCR beta sequences and 276 Gb of sequence data. Around 320 gigabases of sequencing data and around 87 million unique TCR sequences were included in an early release covering 550 to 650 HLA-typed donors. Of the roughly 400 genotyped donors, 65% to 90% fell in the genetic ancestry cluster associated with self-reported Caucasian donors. The study aimed to test whether signatures of past pathogen exposure could be identified by cataloging public T cell receptors. Using immunosequencing, the study profiled T cell repertoires from 640 or so subjects and related those repertoires to cytomegalovirus serostatus. In addition to the first cohort of about 650 subjects, a separate validation cohort of 100 to 150 different subjects was used. To predict cytomegalovirus infection status, the study brought together high-throughput TCR immunosequencing, statistical association of individual TCRs with disease status, and machine learning. In a later analysis, previously published TCR beta repertoires from 550 to 750 donors were re-analyzed and high-resolution HLA genotyping was added so that TCR occurrence patterns could be studied. Rather than drawing on any new phenotypic data, the later analysis identified candidate immune exposures from TCR beta sequences and the way those sequences occurred across donors. An earlier analysis of around 580 of the donors used high-throughput TCR beta sequencing to judge whether each TCR beta V gene segment behaved as functional or pseudogenic. Donor age, sex, ethnicity and CMV serostatus were compiled together with the repertoire data. In a later genetic analysis, genome-wide SNP genotypes for about 65% of the 666 donors were used, and that subset was treated as a discovery cohort. Every repertoire in the discovery cohort had been generated on one and the same sequencing platform. HLA typing included class I and class II loci at four-digit resolution. The number of donors typed differed by locus, with roughly 620-640 for A, B, C, DRB1 and DQB1, approximately 500 for DQA1, 600 to 610 for DPA1, and some 440 for DPB1. Because of strong linkage in the cohort, roughly five DR-DQ haplotypes were treated as single units for association and clustering. On average, roughly 250,000 unique TCR beta nucleotide sequences were sequenced per donor among some 420 genotyped donors of the cohort, with approximately 18% of those sequences being non-productive. The paper's findings and limits, for the study overall: Because HLA typing was unavailable for some donors at each locus, only the typed subset was used in association tests. A further reported finding was that TCR beta sequences accurately predicted the HLA-A and HLA-B alleles for most subjects in the first cohort. A later genetic analysis associated a missense DCLRE1C variant with V-gene and J-gene trimming of TCR beta chains, and an independent cohort replicated the association. Across donors, most TCR sequences were observed very rarely, whereas some public TCRs were present in many individuals. The presence/absence analyses assumed that sequencing depth was roughly uniform across donors, and that assumption may not be true. Linkage disequilibrium might explain the correlated functional status among segregating V segments, but an unknown experimental factor could not be ruled out. The only immune exposure information available for the cohort was CMV serostatus. Compared with the roughly 710-donor mean, donors in an Asian-associated ancestry cluster had fewer N-insertions in productive TCRs, according to a later genetic analysis. A few of the identified cytomegalovirus-associated TCR beta chains were confirmed in vitro to be specific for cytomegalovirus antigens. In this cohort, only TCR beta chains were sequenced, and detectable features were limited by the absence of alpha or paired-chain data. At a false discovery rate of 0.05, a later analysis linked under 20,000 TCR beta sequences to specific HLA alleles. A cluster of highly shared sequence variants was judged likely to be a technical artifact of the sequencing pipeline. A later analysis found that TCR association rates varied across HLA loci, with DRB1 alleles showing the most associated TCRs and HLA-C alleles the fewest. According to the authors, the approach could potentially be generalized to other disease states and immunological phenotypes. The classifier was reported to diagnose cytomegalovirus status with high specificity and sensitivity in both the original and validation cohorts. In an earlier analysis of fewer than 750 of the donors, most TCR beta V segments were observed in productive rearrangements about 90% or about 30% of the time, broadly matching IMGT annotations. When HLA alleles, especially DR and DQ, strongly co-occurred, TCR associations were difficult to assign to individual alleles. According to a later analysis, parvovirus B19, influenza, CMV and Epstein-Barr virus appeared linked to several top co-occurrence clusters. According to a later analysis, most CMV-associated TCR beta chains appeared to be HLA-restricted, and the HLA associations seemed to be driven largely by CMV exposure. Because the 87-base-pair reads could not distinguish some IMGT-functional V segments, including TRBV6-2 and TRBV6-3, those segments were excluded. Because counts were too low, 15 to 20 rarely observed V segments, including chromosome 9 orphons, were excluded from the earlier analysis of 587 of the donors. Compared with equally common non-associated chains, HLA-associated TCR beta chains in a later analysis were more clonally expanded and had lower generation probabilities. The study listed 150 to 200 TCR beta chains as associated with cytomegalovirus.

In total, over 600 healthy bone marrow donors made up the cohort. At the time of sampling, all cohort members were nominally healthy, though unrecorded immune exposures were likely present. The donor was CMV seronegative and was included in the group of a few hundred seronegative cohort members. A peripheral blood sample was collected from each donor, and TCR beta sequencing was performed on peripheral blood mononuclear cells. Genomic DNA was extracted from the blood cell samples with the Qiagen DNeasy Blood Extraction Kit. The library was built by means of the immunoSEQ multiplex PCR assay. For the multiplex PCR, a mixture combining 60 forward primers for TCR Vbeta segments and 13 reverse primers for TCR Jbeta segments was used. A multiplex PCR assay on genomic DNA amplified the CDR3 region of rearranged TCR beta genes. The amplified TCR beta libraries were sequenced on the Illumina HiSeq System as 87-base-pair reads. On the authors' methods: Across the roughly 640 repertoires, a later analysis counted around 80 million unique TCR beta chains, approximately 10 million of which were shared by at least two donors. To remove PCR and sequencing errors, raw reads were error-corrected and collapsed into unique sequences using a nearest-neighbor algorithm that merged closely related sequences. V, D and J gene segments were assigned by aligning CDR3 sequences to IMGT reference sequences. For a sequence to be retained, a match of at least six nucleotides to both a V gene segment and a J gene segment was required. Rearrangements were called productive when the CDR3 lacked stop codons and stayed in frame with V and J; all others were non-productive. Following IMGT convention, CDR3 was defined as the stretch from the second conserved V-encoded cysteine up to the conserved J-encoded phenylalanine. In an earlier analysis of around 540 of the donors, sequences lacking an unambiguous match to a single V gene segment were excluded. In an earlier analysis of several hundred of the donors, a V segment was called functional when productive rearrangements were above 56.7%, and segregating when the standard deviation between donors exceeded 5%. A statistical classification framework was built to diagnose cytomegalovirus status from the catalog of TCR beta chain sequences. V and J gene assignment, in a later analysis, came from comparing TCR nucleotide sequences with IMGT/GENE-DB human TR gene sequences. A later analysis assigned CDR3 sequences and most-parsimonious VDJ recombination scenarios with the TCRdist pipeline. In a later analysis, every TCR beta chain was defined by the combination of its CDR3 amino acid sequence and its V-gene family, and reads without a unique V-gene family were dropped. A later analysis removed over 500 highly shared, low-generation-probability nucleotide sequences to deal with suspected cross-contamination and a sequencing artifact. In a later analysis, a clonal expansion index was calculated for each public chain from normalized within-repertoire ranks of inferred template counts. A later analysis computed generation probabilities with a VDJ recombination model fitted to out-of-frame rearrangements, and checked the results against IGoR. In a later analysis, TCR-TCR, TCR-HLA and TCR-CMV co-occurrence was scored with hypergeometric tests, and a repertoire-size bias correction was applied to TCR pairs. A later analysis estimated false discovery rates by permuting HLA or CMV assignments 20 times. In a later analysis, co-occurring TCRs were grouped with DBSCAN, and TCRdist sequence similarity was added when clustering was performed within HLA-allele-positive subsets. Repertoires with fewer than 30,000 or more than 120,000 public chains were left out of co-occurrence clustering, as were about 5 repertoires with anomalous nucleotide sharing. TCRdb provides this immuneACCESS table in a form limited to in-frame rearrangements. Some clones are lacking; in checked studies, under half of them reflect an unresolved V gene, and why the rest are absent is not known. From that table come the V and J calls and clone size; the DNA was used to work out D and trimming. The table for this sample lists over 100,000 clones; approximately 82% of them were counted only once. The leading ten clones occupy about 1.5% of the sample.

The sequence links TRBV5-6 to TRBJ1-2; TRBD1 could be the D gene, as 6 bases match. Sequenced material: PBMCs. This sequence was found in a man aged 35-49 years in good health and CMV-seronegative. In nucleotides, the sequence is TGTGCCAGCAGCTCGGACAGTCCTCATGGCTACACCTTC. Its amino acids are CASSSDSPHGYTF.